These 10 T cell receptor beta chains were sequenced from one sample in a study of tumor-infiltrating lymphocytes in primary liver carcinoma. TCR beta cDNA was reverse-transcribed from roughly 0.45 ug of total RNA. The reaction used a constant-region primer and ProtoScript II reverse transcriptase. A slightly modified ARM-PCR protocol with three nested multiplex PCR rounds produced these TCR beta libraries. TRBV1-TRBV30 forward primers paired with a C-beta reverse primer were used in the first two PCR rounds, which ran roughly 9 cycles each. TCRdb re-derived calls from the multiplex PCR reads in MiXCR, one entry per CDR3 protein. Of about 330,000 distinct CDR3 sequences in the sample, around three fifths were seen once. They got blood RNA out of unsorted whole blood and also pulled out germline DNA. The material sequenced was peripheral blood. These TCRs come from a man between 35 and 55 years old with primary liver carcinoma and hepatitis B virus infection.

The CDR3 reads CASSHPTSGRPEQYF. CDR3 nucleotides: TGTGCCAGCAGCCACCCGACTAGCGGGAGACCCGAGCAGTACTTC. The chain recombines TRBV5-4 with TRBJ2-7, with 12 positions matching TRBD2. The CDR3 has 15 amino acids. The V segment lost 4 bases and the J segment 6 bases; nucleotides outside the gene matches: 8. Germline-derived CDR1 and CDR2 are SGHNT and YYREEE (reference sequence).

This clonotype occurred once. The chain uses TRBV29-1 and TRBJ2-1, with 7 bases identical to TRBD2. Germline V gene sequence: CDR1 SQVTM, CDR2 ANQGSEA. After removal of 7 bases from V and 9 bases from J, the junction contained 12 bases not matched to a gene. The CDR3 runs 13 residues. This CDR3 is CSAVASGRSEQFF. The CDR3, as DNA: TGCAGCGCTGTGGCTAGCGGTAGGTCTGAGCAGTTCTTC.

This chain uses TRBV30 with TRBJ2-7; possible D gene TRBD1, 6 bases. The CDR3 is made up of 15 amino acids. Per the germline V gene, CDR1 is GTSNPN and CDR2 is SVGIG (reference sequence). Trimming pared 2 bases from V and 6 bases from J, leaving 20 bases between. This chain's CDR3 is CAWSTRMTGLAEQYF. CDR3 bases: TGTGCCTGGAGTACCCGAATGACAGGCCTGGCCGAGCAGTACTTC.

This clonotype was observed a handful of times. The V gene is TRBV13, the J gene TRBJ2-1, with 7 bases that match TRBD1. CDR1 is PRHDT and CDR2 is FYEKMQ in the germline V gene (reference sequence). Unmatched junction bases numbered 5, after V lost 5 bases and J lost 1 base. This CDR3 contains 15 residues. In nucleotides, the CDR3 is TGTGCCAGCAGCCCTCGGGACAGATCCTACAATGAGCAGTTCTTC. This sequence encodes CASSPRDRSYNEQFF.

As regards this clonotype: One end of the junction is discordant with germline, which a read error may explain. Here the CDR3 reads CTSSLGLAGASLYNEQFF. DNA of the CDR3: TGTACCAGCAGCCTAGGACTAGCGGGAGCCAGCTTGTACAATGAGCAGTTCTTC. The gene calls are TRBV11-2 and TRBJ2-1; 13 bases are shared with TRBD2. The CDR3 length is 18 residues. CDR1 and CDR2 (germline): SGHAT, FQNNGV.

In this sample, this clonotype turned up many times. The chain uses TRBV10-3 and TRBJ2-7, with 8 nucleotides matching TRBD2. Per the germline V gene, CDR1 is ENHRY and CDR2 is SYGVKD. The V segment lost 8 bases and the J segment 4 bases; nucleotides outside the gene matches: 10. This CDR3 has 14 residues. The CDR3: CAIAKGLAGYEQYF. The CDR3 DNA reads as TGTGCCATCGCCAAGGGGCTAGCGGGTTACGAGCAGTACTTC.

This clonotype has ten or more counts. The chain couples TRBV6-1 to TRBJ1-5; D ambiguous. The CDR3 is 14 residues long. Trimming shortened V by 2 bases and J by 5 bases, and 10 bases separated the two germline ends. Per the germline V gene, CDR1 is MNHNS and CDR2 is SASEGT. The CDR3 reads CASSELTVDQPQHF. CDR3 bases: TGTGCCAGCAGTGAATTAACAGTAGATCAGCCCCAGCATTTT.

Turning to this clonotype: Here the CDR3 omits its conserved ending phenylalanine or tryptophan, so a read error is the likely source. The CDR3 here is CASNLGQGNTEAFL. CDR3 bases: TGTGCCAGCAACTTGGGACAGGGGAACACTGAAGCTTTCTTA. This rearrangement joins TRBV11-2 to TRBJ1-1; TRBD1 aligns across 9 bases. CDR3 length: 14 residues. V shed 7 bases and J 1 base; nucleotides not matched to a gene: 4. Germline V gene data show CDR1 as SGHAT and CDR2 as FQNNGV.

This clonotype has a count of ten or more. The CDR3 sequence: CASSYSGGSVDEQFF. CDR3 bases: TGTGCCAGCAGTTACTCGGGCGGGAGTGTAGATGAGCAGTTCTTC. The rearrangement joins TRBV6-2 or TRBV6-3 to TRBJ2-1; the match to TRBD2 covers 7 bases. This CDR3 has 15 residues. With 0 bases clipped from V and 8 bases from J, the junction kept 7 bases outside the gene matches. The germline gives CDR1 MNHEY, CDR2 SVGEGT.

On this clonotype itself: It may be a read error: a sequence one base away is much more abundant. V usage is TRBV6-1 and J usage is TRBJ2-1; 8 bases fit TRBD2. V lost 3 bases, J lost 4 bases, and 5 bases stayed unmatched. CDR1 and CDR2 (germline): MNHNS, SASEGT. This CDR3 spans 15 amino acids. CDR3 sequence reads: CASSEWGLVYNEQFF. CDR3 in DNA: TGTGCCAGCAGTGAGTGGGGACTAGTGTACAATGAGCAGTTCTTC.